This TCR beta chain was sequenced during a study of T cells in Graves' hyperthyroidism and ophthalmopathy. About the study: At initial diagnosis, before any treatment had begun, peripheral blood was obtained.

Germline loops: CDR1 LGHNT, CDR2 FRNRAP. V gave up 6 bases and J gave up 2 bases; unmatched junction bases: 10. The length of the CDR3 is 16 residues. Amplified TCR beta CDR3 regions came from RNA transcripts. Initially, a first-round RT-PCR of the TCR CDR3 employed the HTBI primer set. TCRdb called the multiplex PCR reads again in MiXCR, with one record for every CDR3 protein. Among some 250,000 distinct CDR3 sequences listed, roughly 15% were seen once. This clonotype was detected many times. The material sequenced was blood. This clonotype was obtained from a woman between 50 and 59 years old with Graves' hyperthyroidism that later progressed to Graves' ophthalmopathy. V usage is TRBV12-5 and J usage is TRBJ2-1; 7 bases are a match to TRBD1. CDR3 amino acids: CASGRNRQGAYNEQFF. As DNA, the CDR3 is TGTGCTAGTGGACGTAACAGACAGGGCGCCTACAATGAGCAGTTCTTC.